The rows below give T cell receptor beta chains drawn from one sample of a study of blood T cell repertoires in COVID-19. TCRdb's table, derived via immunoSEQ multiplex PCR, lists solely in-frame clones and lacks some. This sample carries around 63,000 clones, approximately 87% of them seen once, and the ten largest clones take 1% to 1.5%. Sequenced: peripheral blood. The receptors stem from a woman in her sixties or seventies with acute or convalescent COVID-19. Both conserved end residues are part of each CDR3. The D gene is left open where the match is weak. Not every row has a clone size; where given, it reads once, few, many or a size class.

CASTPGGAYGYTF | TGTGCCAGCACCCCCGGGGGGGCCTATGGCTACACCTTC | TRBJ1-2 | TRBV12-3/TRBV12-4 | - | -
CASSDPTGRFSVGTEAFF | TGTGCCAGCAGTGACCCGACAGGACGCTTTTCGGTCGGCACTGAAGCTTTCTTT | TRBJ1-1 | TRBV6-1 | - | -
CASTLSGSNQPQHF | TGTGCCAGCACTCTGTCGGGTAGCAATCAGCCCCAGCATTTT | TRBJ1-5 | TRBV6-5 | few | -
CASSLAGTGGGGNTIYF | TGCGCCAGCAGCTTGGCCGGGACAGGGGGCGGTGGAAACACCATATATTTT | TRBJ1-3 | TRBV5-1 | - | TRBD1
CASSERDRDQPQHF | TGTGCCAGCAGTGAACGGGACAGGGATCAGCCCCAGCATTTT | TRBJ1-5 | TRBV2 | medium-sized | TRBD1
CASSPGQGQETQYF | TGCGCCAGCAGCCCCGGACAGGGGCAAGAGACCCAGTACTTC | TRBJ2-5 | TRBV5-1 | - | TRBD1
CASSLGSGGHNTEAFF | TGCGCCAGCAGCTTGGGTTCCGGGGGTCACAACACTGAAGCTTTCTTT | TRBJ1-1 | TRBV5-1 | - | -
CASSQAGYRGGYTF | TGCGCCAGCAGCCAAGCCGGTTACAGGGGAGGCTACACCTTC | TRBJ1-2 | TRBV4-1 | once | TRBD1
CASSQVGGRTDTQYF | TGTGCCAGCAGCCAAGTCGGGGGGAGGACAGATACGCAGTATTTT | TRBJ2-3 | TRBV3-1/TRBV3-2 | - | TRBD2
CASSLVSGSDGYTF | TGTGCCAGCAGCTTGGTATCAGGGTCTGACGGCTACACCTTC | TRBJ1-2 | TRBV5-4 | - | -
CASSLSPGASGNTIYF | TGCGCCAGCAGCTTGTCCCCAGGGGCTAGCGGAAACACCATATATTTT | TRBJ1-3 | TRBV5-1 | - | -
CASSIVLQAGETQYF | TGTGCCAGCAGTATCGTCCTCCAGGCCGGAGAGACCCAGTACTTC | TRBJ2-5 | TRBV6-5 | - | -
CASRGQGYGNTIYF | TGTGCCAGCAGGGGACAGGGGTATGGAAACACCATATATTTT | TRBJ1-3 | TRBV6-5 | - | TRBD1
CASSFRDRHNSPLHF | TGTGCCAGCAGCTTCCGGGACAGACATAATTCACCCCTCCACTTT | TRBJ1-6 | TRBV5-6 | few | TRBD1
CATSRAPRTGGYKTQYF | TGTGCCACCAGCAGAGCCCCTCGGACAGGGGGCTACAAGACCCAGTACTTC | TRBJ2-5 | TRBV15 | few | TRBD1
CASSDSQETQYF | TGTGCCAGCAGCGACAGTCAAGAGACCCAGTACTTC | TRBJ2-5 | TRBV2 | - | -
CATSDPDPGLYNEQFF | TGTGCCACCAGTGACCCTGATCCGGGACTATACAATGAGCAGTTCTTC | TRBJ2-1 | TRBV24-1 | few | TRBD2
CASSPISIAGVETQYF | TGTGCCAGCAGCCCTATATCCATTGCGGGGGTGGAGACCCAGTACTTC | TRBJ2-5 | TRBV11-2 | - | TRBD2
CASSLVGGNQPQHF | TGTGCCAGCAGCTTGGTCGGGGGCAATCAGCCCCAGCATTTT | TRBJ1-5 | TRBV5-6 | - | -
CASRRSSGNTIYF | TGTGCCAGCAGGAGGAGTTCTGGAAACACCATATATTTT | TRBJ1-3 | TRBV6-5 | - | -
CASSRRVPLSGANVLTF | TGTGCCAGCAGCCGCAGGGTTCCCCTCTCTGGGGCCAACGTCCTGACTTTC | TRBJ2-6 | TRBV4-2 | - | -
CASSLGQPSPTIYF | TGCGCCAGCAGCTTGGGACAGCCGAGTCCGACCATATATTTT | TRBJ1-3 | TRBV5-1 | - | -
CASSQSLAGITEAFF | TGCGCCAGCAGCCAAAGCCTGGCGGGGATTACTGAAGCTTTCTTT | TRBJ1-1 | TRBV4-1 | - | -
CASSLKKGTPNTGELFF | TGTGCCAGTAGTTTGAAAAAGGGGACACCTAACACCGGGGAGCTGTTTTTT | TRBJ2-2 | TRBV19 | - | -
CASSLTGRRTEAFF | TGTGCCAGCAGCCTGACAGGGCGACGAACTGAAGCTTTCTTT | TRBJ1-1 | TRBV11-2 | - | TRBD1
CASSLSIFSWEQFF | TGTGCCAGCAGCTTGAGTATTTTTTCGTGGGAGCAGTTCTTC | TRBJ2-1 | TRBV7-2 | - | -
CASSQVTSGAPDTQYF | TGCGCCAGCAGCCAAGTCACTAGCGGGGCACCAGATACGCAGTATTTT | TRBJ2-3 | TRBV4-1 | - | TRBD2
CASSYTAGVTHANEQFF | TGTGCCAGCAGTTACACAGCGGGGGTGACTCATGCCAATGAGCAGTTCTTC | TRBJ2-1 | TRBV2 | - | TRBD2